Below are 21 T cell receptor beta chains sequenced from a single sample in a study of shared clonotypes between healthy human individuals. Assay: immunoSEQ multiplex PCR; the TCRdb copy retains only in-frame clones and omits some. The repertoire holds roughly 2.5 million clones, approximately 94% seen once, with 0.11% to 0.15% in the top ten. Source material: naive CD4+ T cells sorted from blood. Indicated subset: CD45RA+ positively selected. The receptors come from a man younger than 35 in good health.

This chain connects TRBV10-3 to TRBJ1-6; maybe TRBD1 (5 bases). The germline V gene encodes CDR1 ENHRY and CDR2 SYGVKD. V was pared by 7 bases and J by 4 bases, with 8 bases between. This CDR3 is built from 13 residues. CDR3 DNA: TGTGCCATCACGGGGGAGTATAATTCACCCCTCCACTTT. Its protein is CAITGEYNSPLHF.

The table lists this clone with a count of one. The chain has TRBV4-3 and TRBJ2-1; 11 nucleotides align to TRBD2. With V trimmed by 0 bases and J by 5 bases, 9 bases remained unmatched. This CDR3 contains 18 residues. The germline gives CDR1 LGHNA, CDR2 YSLEER. This CDR3 reads CASSQELGLAEGNNEQFF. CDR3 coding DNA: TGCGCCAGCAGCCAAGAATTGGGACTAGCGGAGGGGAACAATGAGCAGTTCTTC.

The chain has TRBV18 and TRBJ2-3; D call uncertain. Germline lookup yields CDR1 KGHSH and CDR2 LQKENI. Trimming shortened V by 6 bases and J by 2 bases, and 15 bases separated the two germline ends. The CDR3 sequence is 15 residues long. The CDR3 DNA sequence: TGTGCCAGCTCTCGTATCCCGGCCTTCACAGATACGCAGTATTTT. This gives the protein CASSRIPAFTDTQYF. The full variable domain, in which reference TRBV18 and TRBJ2-3 provide the parts outside the CDR3, is NAGVMQNPRHLVRRRGQEARLRCSPMKGHSHVYWYRQLPEEGLKFMVYLQKENIIDESGMPKERFSAEFPKEGPSILRIQQVVRGDSAAYFCASSRIPAFTDTQYFGPGTRLTVL.

The chain uses TRBV10-1 and TRBJ2-7; 9 bases are shared with TRBD1. Germline V gene lookup returns CDR1 WNHNN and CDR2 SYGVQD (reference sequence). V shed 1 base, J shed 6 bases, and the junction held 7 bases outside the gene matches. The CDR3 runs to 15 residues. CDR3 sequence reads: CASSEWGTGSGEQYF. The CDR3 DNA follows: TGCGCCAGCAGTGAGTGGGGGACAGGGTCCGGCGAGCAGTACTTC.

The chain combines TRBV7-2 with TRBJ2-6, with D uncertain. This CDR3 is built from 18 residues. V lost 4 bases and J lost 0, with 16 bases in between. The germline gives CDR1 SGHTA, CDR2 FQGNSA. For the CDR3, the DNA is TGTGCCAGCAGCTCGCGATGGGATTCCACCTCTGGGGCCAACGTCCTGACTTTC. It codes for CASSSRWDSTSGANVLTF.

This chain uses TRBV18 with TRBJ2-7; possibly TRBD1 for D (6 bases). The CDR3 sequence is 14 residues long. V gave up 3 bases and J gave up 3 bases, with 12 bases separating them. Germline V gene sequence: CDR1 KGHSH, CDR2 LQKENI. The CDR3 bases are TGTGCCAGCTCACCGGGGGCACGCAGCTACGAGCAGTACTTC. Its translation is CASSPGARSYEQYF.

This clone was counted only a few times. The chain has TRBV7-9 and TRBJ1-2; TRBD1 aligns across 7 bases. The CDR3 is made up of 12 amino acids. V lost 7 bases and J lost 4; bases outside the gene matches: 3. The germline gives CDR1 SEHNR, CDR2 FQNEAQ (reference sequence). CDR3 in amino acids: CASNRDSYGYTF. In nucleotides, the CDR3 is TGTGCCAGCAACCGGGACAGCTATGGCTACACCTTC.

In regard to this clone: In the same sample, other DNA sequences code for this CDR3. The chain uses TRBV6-5 and TRBJ1-2, with 7 nucleotides matching TRBD1. CDR3 size: 13 residues. V gave up 6 bases and J gave up 3 bases; unmatched junction bases: 4. CDR1 is MNHEY, CDR2 SVGAGI, per germline. CDR3 residues: CASSRDRDYGYTF. The CDR3 DNA is TGTGCCAGCAGCCGCGACAGGGACTATGGCTACACCTTC.

J is TRBJ1-3 and V is TRBV11-2; D might be TRBD1 (5 bases). Germline V lookup: CDR1 SGHAT, CDR2 FQNNGV. There are 14 residues in the CDR3. Trimming shortened V by 5 bases and J by 2 bases, and 10 bases separated the two germline ends. CDR3 DNA sequence: TGTGCCAGCAGCCCACAGACAGCTGGAAACACCATATATTTT. It codes for CASSPQTAGNTIYF.

The V gene is TRBV18, the J gene TRBJ2-1; D ambiguous. Germline V gives CDR1 KGHSH, CDR2 LQKENI. V was clipped by 0 bases and J by 7 bases, with 7 bases between them. The CDR3 contains 13 residues. For the CDR3, the DNA is TGTGCCAGCTCACCACCGTCAGCTAATGAGCAGTTCTTC. Translating it yields CASSPPSANEQFF.

The chain is built from TRBV5-1 and TRBJ2-6; D is perhaps TRBD1 (6 bases). The CDR3 covers 16 residues. In germline, CDR1 is SGHRS, CDR2 YFSETQ. The V end lost 4 bases, the J end lost 1 base, and 12 bases lay between the germline ends. CDR3 in DNA: TGCGCCAGCAGCCCAGGGGCAGGGTCTGGGGCCAACGTCCTGACTTTC. This encodes CASSPGAGSGANVLTF.

This chain links TRBV4-1 with TRBJ1-3; TRBD1 might be the D (5 bases). Germline loops: CDR1 MGHRA, CDR2 YSYEKL. Trimming cost V 1 base and J 0 bases, with 7 bases left between them. The CDR3 is 15 residues long. CDR3 coding DNA: TGCGCCAGCAGCCAAGGACAGCTCTCTGGAAACACCATATATTTT. The encoded protein is CASSQGQLSGNTIYF.

The chain is built from TRBV9 and TRBJ1-6, with D unclear. Trimming left V 1 base short and J 8 bases short, with 10 bases between. The CDR3 runs 14 residues. CDR1 is SGDLS, CDR2 YYNGEE, per germline. CDR3 sequence reads: CASSVNPTDSPLHF. CDR3 in DNA: TGTGCCAGCAGCGTAAACCCGACGGATTCACCCCTCCACTTT.

The chain combines TRBV15 with TRBJ1-3; 7 bases are shared with TRBD1. The germline gives CDR1 LNHNV, CDR2 YYDKDF (reference sequence). The CDR3 consists of 18 residues. With V trimmed by 1 base and J by 0 bases, 9 bases remained unmatched. In DNA form, the CDR3 reads TGTGCCACCAGCAGAGCCGGGACAGCCTTGTACTCTGGAAACACCATATATTTT. It is translated as CATSRAGTALYSGNTIYF.

The count of this clone is one. The same CDR3 also results from other DNA sequences found in this sample. This rearrangement joins TRBV5-1 to TRBJ2-1; 8 nucleotides line up with TRBD1. The CDR3 is 14 residues long. The germline V gene has CDR1 SGHRS and CDR2 YFSETQ. V trimming: 5 bases; J trimming: 4 bases; junction bases outside the gene matches: 5. CDR3 region: CASSMDRAYNEQFF. Here the CDR3 DNA reads TGCGCCAGCAGTATGGACAGGGCGTACAATGAGCAGTTCTTC.

This sequence joins TRBV10-3 and TRBJ2-2; TRBD1 agrees at 9 bases. Germline CDR1 is ENHRY and CDR2 is SYGVKD. The CDR3 sequence is 13 residues long. The V gene end was trimmed by 11 bases and the J gene end by 5 bases; junction bases not matched to a gene: 6. This CDR3 reads CASRQGETGELFF. CDR3 bases: TGTGCCTCTCGACAGGGGGAGACCGGGGAGCTGTTTTTT.

The chain carries TRBV14 and TRBJ1-4, with TRBD1 matching over 7 bases. The CDR3 runs to 15 residues. The junction had 13 bases not matched to a gene; V was cut back by 5 bases and J by 10 bases. Per the germline V gene, CDR1 is SGHDN and CDR2 is FVKESK. CDR3 DNA: TGTGCCAGCAGCGAAAAATACCGGGACAGTACAAAACTGTTTTTT. This encodes CASSEKYRDSTKLFF. The full variable domain, with the rest looked up from reference TRBV14 and TRBJ1-4, is EAGVTQFPSHSVIEKGQTVTLRCDPISGHDNLYWYRRVMGKEIKFLLHFVKESKQDESGMPNNRFLAERTGGTYSTLKVQPAELEDSGVYFCASSEKYRDSTKLFFGSGTQLSVL.

V usage is TRBV6-5 and J usage is TRBJ2-1, with 9 bases identical to TRBD2. The trim removed 7 bases at V and 9 bases at J, leaving 13 bases unmatched. The CDR3 extends over 15 amino acids. Per germline, CDR1 MNHEY and CDR2 SVGAGI. The CDR3 sequence is CASTPTRRGGPEQFF. The CDR3 coding sequence is TGTGCCAGCACCCCCACCAGGCGGGGGGGCCCTGAGCAGTTCTTC.

The rearrangement uses TRBV6-6 and TRBJ2-1; TRBD1 aligns across 8 bases. In germline, CDR1 is MNHNY, CDR2 SVGAGI (reference sequence). The CDR3 loop spans 14 amino acids. Germline trimming cut 4 bases from V and 5 bases from J; bases unmatched to any gene: 4. CDR3 in DNA: TGTGCCAGCAGTTCCGTGGACAGGGACAATGAGCAGTTCTTC. Translating it yields CASSSVDRDNEQFF.

The V gene is TRBV19, the J gene TRBJ2-3, with TRBD2 identical over 8 bases. This CDR3 comprises 12 residues. Per the germline V gene, CDR1 is LNHDA and CDR2 is SQIVND (reference sequence). V dropped 3 bases and J dropped 9; count of bases not matched to a gene: 2. This CDR3 is CASSIGGRTQYF. As DNA, the CDR3 is TGTGCCAGTAGTATCGGCGGGAGGACGCAGTATTTT.

The chain employs TRBV5-1 and TRBJ2-5, with 7 positions matching TRBD2. The germline V gene encodes CDR1 SGHRS and CDR2 YFSETQ. The V segment lost 4 bases and the J segment 5 bases; nucleotides outside the gene matches: 11. This CDR3 is built from 15 residues. This CDR3 is CASSTQGGYQETQYF. The CDR3 DNA follows: TGCGCCAGCAGCACTCAGGGAGGGTATCAGGAGACCCAGTACTTC.